This T cell receptor (beta chain) was retrieved from a study of blood T cell repertoires in COVID-19. The table came from immunoSEQ multiplex PCR; TCRdb's copy has only in-frame clones and leaves some out. The sample carries approximately 85,000 clones, around 83% recorded once. Germline V CDR1 and CDR2: LGHNT, FRNRAP. V dropped 6 bases and J dropped 9 bases, with 6 bases sitting between them. The CDR3 contains 10 residues. Sequencing used peripheral blood. This TCR was sampled from a woman older than 75 in a cohort sampled during active or convalescent COVID-19. The chain links TRBV12-5 to TRBJ1-5; the D is unclear. The CDR3 DNA follows: TGTGCTAGTGGCCTAATGCCCCAGCATTTT. Translation: CASGLMPQHF.